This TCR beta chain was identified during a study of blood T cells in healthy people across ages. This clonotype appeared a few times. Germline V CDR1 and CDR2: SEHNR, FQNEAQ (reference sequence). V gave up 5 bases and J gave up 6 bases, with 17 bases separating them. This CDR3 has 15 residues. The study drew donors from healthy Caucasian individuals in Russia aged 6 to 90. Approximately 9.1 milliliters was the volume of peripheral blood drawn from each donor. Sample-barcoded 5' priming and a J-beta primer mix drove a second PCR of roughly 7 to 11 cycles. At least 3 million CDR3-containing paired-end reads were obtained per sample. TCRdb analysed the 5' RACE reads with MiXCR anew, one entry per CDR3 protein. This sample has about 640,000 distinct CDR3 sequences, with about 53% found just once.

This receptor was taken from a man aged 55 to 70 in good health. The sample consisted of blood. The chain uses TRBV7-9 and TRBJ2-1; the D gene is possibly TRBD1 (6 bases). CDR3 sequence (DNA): TGTGCCAGCAGCCTCCTAAACACAGGGAGCAATGAGCAGTTCTTC. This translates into CASSLLNTGSNEQFF.